The present entry profiles one TCR beta chain with its context. Antigen unknown. Per germline, CDR1 MNHNS and CDR2 SASEGT. The CDR3 has 13 residues. TCRdb re-called the 5' RACE reads; every CDR3 protein appears as one record, without DNA. The sample holds 300,000 or so distinct CDR3 sequences. This specimen comes from a study of T cells expressing NK-cell markers. Study-level background: Eight donors were sequenced, seven testing HCMV-seropositive and one testing seronegative.

Study outcomes and limitations: Dominance of the CD3+CD56-NKG2C+ fraction by these clonotypes also held in several donors. Whether expanded NKG2C+ T cell clones recognized HCMV stayed uncertain.

Material for sequencing was blood T cells: a sorted CD56 or NKG2C T cell subset, CD4+ or CD8+ T cells, or bulk PBMC T cells (not recorded which). The rearrangement links TRBV6-1 to TRBJ1-6. The TCR originated in a woman between 18 and 70 years old in good health. The CDR3 reads CASSKNSESPLHF.